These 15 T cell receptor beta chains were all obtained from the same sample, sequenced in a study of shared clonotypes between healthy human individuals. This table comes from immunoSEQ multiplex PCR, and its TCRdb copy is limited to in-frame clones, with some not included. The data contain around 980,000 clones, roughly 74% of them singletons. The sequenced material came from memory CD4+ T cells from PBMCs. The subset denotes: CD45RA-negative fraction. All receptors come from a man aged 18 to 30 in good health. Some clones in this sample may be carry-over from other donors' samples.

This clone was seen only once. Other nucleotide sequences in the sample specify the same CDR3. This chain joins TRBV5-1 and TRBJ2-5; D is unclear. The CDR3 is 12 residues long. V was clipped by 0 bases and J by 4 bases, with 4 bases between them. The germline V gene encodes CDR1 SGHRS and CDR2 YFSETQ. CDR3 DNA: TGCGCCAGCAGCTTGGCCAGAGAGACCCAGTACTTC. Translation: CASSLARETQYF.

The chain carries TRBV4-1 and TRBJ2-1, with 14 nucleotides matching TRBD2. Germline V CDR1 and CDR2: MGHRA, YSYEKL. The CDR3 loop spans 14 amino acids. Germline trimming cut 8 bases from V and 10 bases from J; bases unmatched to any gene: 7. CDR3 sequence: CASGTSGSRGEQFF. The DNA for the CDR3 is TGCGCCAGCGGGACTAGCGGGAGTCGTGGGGAGCAGTTCTTC.

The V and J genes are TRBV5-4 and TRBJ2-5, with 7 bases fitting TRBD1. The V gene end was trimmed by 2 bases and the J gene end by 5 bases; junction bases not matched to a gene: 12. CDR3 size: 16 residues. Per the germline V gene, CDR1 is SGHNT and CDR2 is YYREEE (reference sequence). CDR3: CASSFGERGGAETQYF. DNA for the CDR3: TGTGCCAGCAGCTTTGGGGAGAGAGGGGGCGCGGAGACCCAGTACTTC. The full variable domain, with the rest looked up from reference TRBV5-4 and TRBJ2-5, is ETGVTQSPTHLIKTRGQQVTLRCSSQSGHNTVSWYQQALGQGPQFIFQYYREEENGRGNFPPRFSGLQFPNYSSELNVNALELDDSALYLCASSFGERGGAETQYFGPGTRLLVL.

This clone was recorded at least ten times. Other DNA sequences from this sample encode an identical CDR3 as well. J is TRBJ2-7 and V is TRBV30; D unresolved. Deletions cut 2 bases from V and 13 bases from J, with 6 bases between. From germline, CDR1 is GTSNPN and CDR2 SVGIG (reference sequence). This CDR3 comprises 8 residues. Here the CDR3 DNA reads TGTGCCTGGAGTCTCGCCTACTTC. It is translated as CAWSLAYF.

The CDR3, as DNA: TGTGCCAGCAGCCCGGACAGGGTGCGGATGTGGGAGCAGTACTTC. Amino acid sequence: CASSPDRVRMWEQYF. This sequence joins TRBV7-9 and TRBJ2-7, with 8 bases that match TRBD1. Germline V CDR1 and CDR2: SEHNR, FQNEAQ (reference sequence). Germline trimming cut 5 bases from V and 7 bases from J; bases unmatched to any gene: 13. The CDR3 has 15 amino acids.

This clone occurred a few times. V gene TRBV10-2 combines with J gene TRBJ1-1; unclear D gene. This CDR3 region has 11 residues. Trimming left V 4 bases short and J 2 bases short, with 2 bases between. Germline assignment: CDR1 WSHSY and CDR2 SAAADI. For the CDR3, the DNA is TGCGCCAGCAGTGCAAACACTGAAGCTTTCTTT. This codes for CASSANTEAFF.

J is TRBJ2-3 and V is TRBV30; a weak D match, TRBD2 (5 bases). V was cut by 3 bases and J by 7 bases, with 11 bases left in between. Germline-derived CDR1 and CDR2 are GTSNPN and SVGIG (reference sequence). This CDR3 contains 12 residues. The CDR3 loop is CAWRGDGNTQYF. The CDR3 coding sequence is TGTGCCTGGAGGGGAGATGGGAATACGCAGTATTTT.

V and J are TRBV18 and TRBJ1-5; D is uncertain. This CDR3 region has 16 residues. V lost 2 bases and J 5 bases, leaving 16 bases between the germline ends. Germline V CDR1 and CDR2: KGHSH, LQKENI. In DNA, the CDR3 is TGTGCCAGCTCACCATTTGGCAGCCCATGGGATCAGCCCCAGCATTTT. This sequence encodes CASSPFGSPWDQPQHF.

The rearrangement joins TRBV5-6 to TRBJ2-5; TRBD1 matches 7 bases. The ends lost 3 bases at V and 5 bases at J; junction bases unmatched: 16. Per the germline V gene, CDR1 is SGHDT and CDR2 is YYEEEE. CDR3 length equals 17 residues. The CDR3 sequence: CASSYGVGGLSQETQYF. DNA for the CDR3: TGTGCCAGCAGCTATGGGGTAGGGGGCCTCAGCCAGGAGACCCAGTACTTC.

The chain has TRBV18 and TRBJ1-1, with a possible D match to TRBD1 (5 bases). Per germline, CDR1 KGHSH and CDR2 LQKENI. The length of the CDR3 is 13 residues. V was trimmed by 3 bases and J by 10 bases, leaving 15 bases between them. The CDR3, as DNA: TGTGCCAGCTCACCTACTGGAGGGGAGGGAGCTTTCTTT. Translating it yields CASSPTGGEGAFF.

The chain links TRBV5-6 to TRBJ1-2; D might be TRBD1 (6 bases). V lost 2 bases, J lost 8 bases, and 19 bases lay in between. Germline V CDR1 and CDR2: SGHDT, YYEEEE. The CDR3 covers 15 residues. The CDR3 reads CASSFGLTGGGGYTF. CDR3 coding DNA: TGTGCCAGCAGCTTCGGGCTGACAGGCGGGGGCGGCTACACCTTC. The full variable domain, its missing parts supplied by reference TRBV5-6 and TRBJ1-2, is DAGVTQSPTHLIKTRGQQVTLRCSPKSGHDTVSWYQQALGQGPQFIFQYYEEEERQRGNFPDRFSGHQFPNYSSELNVNALLLGDSALYLCASSFGLTGGGGYTFGSGTRLTVV.

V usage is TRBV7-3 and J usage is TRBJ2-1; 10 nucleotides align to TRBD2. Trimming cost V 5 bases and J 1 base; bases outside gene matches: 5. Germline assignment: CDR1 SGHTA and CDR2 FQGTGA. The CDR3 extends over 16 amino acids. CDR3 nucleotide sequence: TGTGCCAGCAGCCGGACTAGCGGAGTTTCCTACAATGAGCAGTTCTTC. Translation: CASSRTSGVSYNEQFF.

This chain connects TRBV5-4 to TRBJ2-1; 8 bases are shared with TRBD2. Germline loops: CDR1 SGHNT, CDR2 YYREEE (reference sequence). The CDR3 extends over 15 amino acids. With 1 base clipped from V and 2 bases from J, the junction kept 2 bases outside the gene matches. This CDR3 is CASSLFGRAYNEQFF. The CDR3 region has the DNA TGTGCCAGCAGCTTGTTCGGGAGGGCCTACAATGAGCAGTTCTTC.

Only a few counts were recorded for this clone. In nucleotides, the CDR3 is TGTGCCAGCAGTGTCCCGGGTTACAATGAGCAGTTCTTC. Protein product: CASSVPGYNEQFF. The chain couples TRBV25-1 to TRBJ2-1; D is uncertain. The V end was cut by 4 bases, the J end by 4 bases, with 8 bases between. The CDR3 runs 13 residues. Per germline, CDR1 MGHDK and CDR2 SYGVNS. The full variable domain, its missing parts supplied by reference TRBV25-1 and TRBJ2-1, is EADIYQTPRYLVIGTGKKITLECSQTMGHDKMYWYQQDPGMELHLIHYSYGVNSTEKGDLSSESTVSRIRTEHFPLTLESARPSHTSQYLCASSVPGYNEQFFGPGTRLTVL.

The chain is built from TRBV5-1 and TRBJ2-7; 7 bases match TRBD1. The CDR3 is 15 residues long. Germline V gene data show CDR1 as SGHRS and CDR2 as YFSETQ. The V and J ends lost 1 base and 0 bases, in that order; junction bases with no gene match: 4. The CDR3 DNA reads TGCGCCAGCAGCTTGTTAGGGGGCAGCTCCTACGAGCAGTACTTC. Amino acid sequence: CASSLLGGSSYEQYF.